Sequencing of this T cell receptor beta chain was carried out in a study of regulatory T cells in long-lasting Graves disease. Specified time point: newly diagnosed GD, antithyroid drugs for less than 3 months. TCR sequences were obtained from RNA taken from PBMCs. According to the study, TCR beta libraries were built with iRepertoire HTBI primers and CDR3-region Arm-PCR. MiXCR, applied by TCRdb to the multiplex PCR reads, yields one record per CDR3 protein. The profile shows hundreds of thousands of distinct CDR3 sequences, around 11% of them singletons. As to this clonotype: This may arise from a read error, as a much more abundant clone is one base away.

This CDR3 spans 15 amino acids. The V and J ends lost 2 bases and 3 bases respectively, with 13 bases between them. Germline V gene sequence: CDR1 SGHTA, CDR2 FQGNSA. In addition, the sample was reused for a study of T cells in Graves' hyperthyroidism and ophthalmopathy. That paper notes: The HTBI primer set drove a first-round RT-PCR of the TCR CDR3.

The rearrangement links TRBV7-2 to TRBJ1-2; the D is unclear. The sequenced sample was peripheral blood mononuclear cells (PBMCs), obtained at new diagnosis, from a patient treated with antithyroid drugs. The sequence was obtained from a woman in her twenties or thirties with Graves disease. The CDR3 DNA is TGTGCCAGCAGCTTAAGGCGGGCCGGGGACTATGGCTACACCTTC. It yields the protein CASSLRRAGDYGYTF.